A single sample is the source of the 28 T cell receptor beta chains below, sequenced in a study of cytomegalovirus exposure and HLA in healthy donors. Primers: 60 Vbeta forward and 13 Jbeta reverse. The table came from immunoSEQ multiplex PCR; TCRdb's copy has only in-frame clones and leaves some out. This table holds 130,000 to 150,000 clones, around 72% found once. The sample consisted of PBMCs. These TCRs come from a middle-aged woman in good health and CMV-seronegative.

The chain uses TRBV2 and TRBJ2-1, with TRBD2 as a possible D gene (5 bases). The germline V gene has CDR1 SNHLY and CDR2 FYNNEI. The V gene lost 8 bases and the J gene lost 3 bases, with 23 bases spanning the gap. The CDR3 extends over 17 amino acids. The DNA of the CDR3 is TGTGCCAGCCCCTCGTACCCGGGGAGTTTCCTCTACAATGAGCAGTTCTTC. Residues: CASPSYPGSFLYNEQFF.

The V gene is TRBV7-9, the J gene TRBJ2-7, with D maybe TRBD2 (7 bases). V shed 5 bases and J shed 3 bases, with 14 bases lying between them. Germline assignment: CDR1 SEHNR and CDR2 FQNEAQ (reference sequence). The CDR3 length is 14 residues. The CDR3 DNA is TGTGCCAGCAGCCCCTGGGGGGGCAACTACGAGCAGTACTTC. It specifies CASSPWGGNYEQYF.

The chain carries TRBV6-1 and TRBJ1-2, with unresolved D. With 8 bases removed from V and 4 bases from J, the gap between germline ends came to 14 bases. The CDR3 extends over 13 amino acids. Germline CDR1 and CDR2: MNHNS and SASEGT. CDR3 sequence (DNA): TGTGCCAGCGAGGAAGTCAAGACCTATGGCTACACCTTC. It codes for CASEEVKTYGYTF.

The chain links TRBV28 to TRBJ1-4; a possible D gene is TRBD1 (5 bases). This CDR3 is built from 11 residues. Germline V gene data show CDR1 as MDHEN and CDR2 as SYDVKM. The V end was cut by 5 bases, the J end by 13 bases, with 11 bases between. CDR3 sequence: CASSTLQGLFF. The DNA for the CDR3 is TGTGCCAGCAGTACTCTTCAGGGACTGTTTTTT.

CDR3 in amino acids: CASSLAMTNNSPLHF. DNA of the CDR3: TGCGCCAGCAGCTTGGCCATGACAAATAATTCACCCCTCCACTTT. The chain has TRBV5-1 and TRBJ1-6; no definite D call. Germline CDR1 and CDR2: SGHRS and YFSETQ. Trimming removed 0 bases at V and 5 bases at J, with 9 bases between. This CDR3 has 15 residues.

This chain links TRBV5-6 with TRBJ1-3; D possibly corresponds to TRBD1 (5 bases). The V gene's germline CDR1 is SGHDT and CDR2 YYEEEE. The germline V and J ends were trimmed by 7 bases and 2 bases, with 16 bases remaining between them. This CDR3 is built from 15 residues. This CDR3 is CASGGGPGPGNTIYF. The CDR3 nucleotides read TGTGCCAGCGGCGGGGGTCCAGGGCCTGGAAACACCATATATTTT.

CDR3 nucleotides: TGTGCCAGCAGTGTAGGAACCGGGACTAGGGATCAAGAGACCCAGTACTTC. Translated, it gives CASSVGTGTRDQETQYF. The chain combines TRBV6-1 with TRBJ2-5, with 8 bases matching TRBD2. The CDR3 loop spans 17 amino acids. Germline-derived CDR1 and CDR2 are MNHNS and SASEGT. After removal of 4 bases from V and 2 bases from J, the junction contained 12 bases not matched to a gene.

The chain has TRBV9 and TRBJ1-6; a possible D gene is TRBD1 (5 bases). V lost 1 base and J 7 bases, leaving 9 bases between the germline ends. The CDR3 is 14 residues long. The V gene's germline CDR1 is SGDLS and CDR2 YYNGEE. DNA for the CDR3: TGTGCCAGCAGCGTATTTCAGGGAAATTCACCCCTCCACTTT. It specifies CASSVFQGNSPLHF.

This clone was seen only once. The chain is built from TRBV6-5 and TRBJ1-2; the D is unclear. The CDR3 extends over 14 amino acids. Germline V gives CDR1 MNHEY, CDR2 SVGAGI. V was cut by 5 bases and J by 0 bases, with 10 bases left in between. CDR3 bases: TGTGCCAGCAGTGAGGGCAGAGCTAACTATGGCTACACCTTC. Protein sequence: CASSEGRANYGYTF.

The V gene is TRBV6-1, the J gene TRBJ2-7; no clear D. V lost 0 bases to trimming and J lost 0 bases, with 15 bases between them. CDR3 size: 17 residues. In germline, CDR1 is MNHNS, CDR2 SASEGT. CDR3 in amino acids: CASSEAFEATISYEQYV. In nucleotides, the CDR3 is TGTGCCAGCAGTGAAGCTTTTGAGGCCACTATCTCCTACGAGCAGTACGTC.

This chain joins TRBV5-6 and TRBJ1-2, with 12 bases identical to TRBD1. The germline V gene has CDR1 SGHDT and CDR2 YYEEEE. The length of the CDR3 is 14 residues. V shed 4 bases, J shed 5 bases, and the junction held 3 bases outside the gene matches. The CDR3, as DNA: TGTGCCAGCAGCAAGGGACAGGGGGCTTATGGCTACACCTTC. Its translation is CASSKGQGAYGYTF.

The V call is TRBV7-9, the J call TRBJ2-1; TRBD2 matches at 8 bases. CDR1 SEHNR and CDR2 FQNEAQ come from the germline V gene (reference sequence). J lost 8 bases, V lost 5 bases, and 8 bases had no gene match. This CDR3 region has 14 residues. This CDR3 is CASSPGLELDEQFF. CDR3 nucleotides: TGTGCCAGCAGCCCGGGACTAGAGCTAGATGAGCAGTTCTTC.

The chain combines TRBV5-1 with TRBJ2-5; D gene ambiguous. The end of the DNA fits TRBJ2-7 better, so the J call may be wrong. CDR3 length: 16 amino acids. Germline lookup yields CDR1 SGHRS and CDR2 YFSETQ. CDR3 protein: CASSLVSPSPLYEQYF. The CDR3 nucleotides read TGCGCCAGCAGCTTGGTGTCCCCCTCCCCCCTCTACGAGCAGTACTTC.

The rearrangement uses TRBV19 and TRBJ1-5; weak D call: TRBD1 (5 bases). This CDR3 spans 16 amino acids. Trimming removed 4 bases from V and 1 base from J, with 14 bases in between. From germline, CDR1 is LNHDA and CDR2 SQIVND (reference sequence). The CDR3 nucleotides are TGTGCCAGTAGTAGGGACGGGGGGGTCAGCAATCAGCCCCAGCATTTT. Amino acids: CASSRDGGVSNQPQHF.

This clone was found a few times. The J gene is TRBJ1-1, the V gene TRBV4-1, with D possibly matching TRBD1 (5 bases). The ends were cut back, 5 bases at V and 7 bases at J, with 20 bases in the middle. Germline V gene lookup returns CDR1 MGHRA and CDR2 YSYEKL. The CDR3 totals 15 residues. This chain's CDR3 is CASSDSHHLGLEAFF. The CDR3 nucleotides read TGCGCCAGCAGCGATTCTCACCATCTGGGACTTGAAGCTTTCTTT.

V is TRBV9 and J is TRBJ2-1; 15 nucleotides match TRBD2. V trimming: 3 bases; J trimming: 9 bases; junction bases outside the gene matches: 10. Germline V gene lookup returns CDR1 SGDLS and CDR2 YYNGEE. The CDR3 runs 17 residues. Here the CDR3 reads CASSGTRGLAGGGEQFF. The CDR3 coding sequence is TGTGCCAGCAGCGGTACCAGGGGACTAGCGGGGGGCGGTGAGCAGTTCTTC.

The J gene is TRBJ2-1, the V gene TRBV27; TRBD2 aligns across 9 bases. V was clipped by 5 bases and J by 0 bases; unmatched bases: 11. Germline values: CDR1 MNHEY, CDR2 SMNVEV (reference sequence). The CDR3 sequence is 18 residues long. The CDR3: CASSPGLARTSSYNEQFF. The CDR3 DNA sequence: TGTGCCAGCAGTCCCGGACTAGCGAGAACTAGCTCCTACAATGAGCAGTTCTTC.

V and J are TRBV7-2 and TRBJ1-3; maybe TRBD1 (6 bases). Germline V CDR1 and CDR2: SGHTA, FQGNSA. CDR3 length: 13 residues. V was clipped by 6 bases and J by 4 bases, with 10 bases between them. The CDR3 DNA is TGTGCCAGCAGACAGGGTTTAGGAAACACCATATATTTT. It encodes CASRQGLGNTIYF.

V usage is TRBV28 and J usage is TRBJ1-3; TRBD1 is a possible D gene (6 bases). V was cut by 5 bases and J by 7 bases, with 21 bases left in between. The CDR3 is made up of 16 amino acids. Germline CDR1 and CDR2: MDHEN and SYDVKM. CDR3 amino acids: CASSAIVGAQRNTIYF. CDR3 nucleotide sequence: TGTGCCAGCAGTGCCATTGTGGGGGCGCAAAGGAACACCATATATTTT.

This chain uses TRBV6-6 with TRBJ1-5; D remains unclear. The CDR3 loop spans 12 amino acids. The germline gives CDR1 MNHNY, CDR2 SVGAGI (reference sequence). Trimming stripped 4 bases from V and 4 bases from J, with 5 bases between. Here the CDR3 DNA reads TGTGCCAGCAGTTCCTTAAATCAGCCCCAGCATTTT. It translates to CASSSLNQPQHF.

In DNA form, the CDR3 reads TGTGCCAGCAGTCTCAACGGGGGGGGCACCGGGGAGCTGTTTTTT. Protein sequence: CASSLNGGGTGELFF. The genes are TRBV27 and TRBJ2-2; 8 bases match TRBD2. V lost 5 bases and J lost 4; bases outside the gene matches: 6. The length of the CDR3 is 15 residues. Per germline, CDR1 MNHEY and CDR2 SMNVEV (reference sequence).

The chain employs TRBV6-5 and TRBJ2-1; possibly TRBD2 for D (6 bases). The CDR3 is 13 residues long. Germline V CDR1 and CDR2: MNHEY, SVGAGI. Trimming removed 10 bases at V and 9 bases at J, with 19 bases between. In DNA, the CDR3 is TGTGCCACCACGTCCGGAGGGCGCGGTGAGCAGTTCTTC. Residues: CATTSGGRGEQFF.

This chain links TRBV7-2 with TRBJ1-5; maybe TRBD1 (5 bases). Germline values: CDR1 SGHTA, CDR2 FQGNSA. The CDR3 consists of 15 residues. V lost 3 bases, J lost 0 bases, and 9 bases lay in between. Here the CDR3 reads CASSLTANSNQPQHF. In DNA form, the CDR3 reads TGTGCCAGCAGCTTGACAGCAAATAGCAATCAGCCCCAGCATTTT.

There are a few counts of this clone. This chain uses TRBV5-6 with TRBJ1-1, with no clear D. Trimming pared 0 bases from V and 5 bases from J, leaving 8 bases between. The CDR3 runs 13 residues. Germline V gives CDR1 SGHDT, CDR2 YYEEEE. The CDR3 DNA sequence: TGTGCCAGCAGCTTGGTTCCGGGTACTGAAGCTTTCTTT. It specifies CASSLVPGTEAFF. Combining the CDR3 with reference TRBV5-6 and TRBJ1-1 gives the whole variable domain DAGVTQSPTHLIKTRGQQVTLRCSPKSGHDTVSWYQQALGQGPQFIFQYYEEEERQRGNFPDRFSGHQFPNYSSELNVNALLLGDSALYLCASSLVPGTEAFFGQGTRLTVV.

The chain carries TRBV9 and TRBJ2-3; 8 nucleotides agree with TRBD2. CDR3 length: 15 residues. CDR1 is SGDLS, CDR2 YYNGEE, per germline. Trimming took 1 base from V and 0 from J; bases not matched to a gene: 1. The CDR3 reads CASSVSSGSTDTQYF. The CDR3 DNA reads as TGTGCCAGCAGCGTATCTAGCGGGAGCACAGATACGCAGTATTTT.

This clone was seen only once. CDR3 in DNA: TGTGCCAGCAGCTTAGAGCTATTGGGAGGTAACATTCAGTACTTC. Translation gives CASSLELLGGNIQYF. This rearrangement joins TRBV7-2 to TRBJ2-4, with TRBD2 as a possible D gene (6 bases). V dropped 1 base and J dropped 7 bases, with 14 bases sitting between them. The length of the CDR3 is 15 residues. Germline CDR1 is SGHTA and CDR2 is FQGNSA.

The chain combines TRBV6-5 with TRBJ2-1; TRBD2 might be the D (5 bases). The V end was cut by 0 bases, the J end by 3 bases, with 12 bases between. CDR3 length equals 16 residues. Germline loops: CDR1 MNHEY, CDR2 SVGAGI. Here the CDR3 reads CASSYSGRAVYNEQFF. CDR3 sequence (DNA): TGTGCCAGCAGTTACTCAGGCCGAGCGGTCTACAATGAGCAGTTCTTC.

In this sample, this clone turned up a few times. This chain connects TRBV12-5 to TRBJ1-1; possibly TRBD1 for D (5 bases). The CDR3 spans 13 residues. Trimming removed 6 bases at V and 4 bases at J, with 12 bases between. CDR1 and CDR2 from the germline V gene are LGHNT and FRNRAP. The CDR3 DNA reads as TGTGCTAGTGGCAACGGACAAGGCACTGAAGCTTTCTTT. It specifies CASGNGQGTEAFF.